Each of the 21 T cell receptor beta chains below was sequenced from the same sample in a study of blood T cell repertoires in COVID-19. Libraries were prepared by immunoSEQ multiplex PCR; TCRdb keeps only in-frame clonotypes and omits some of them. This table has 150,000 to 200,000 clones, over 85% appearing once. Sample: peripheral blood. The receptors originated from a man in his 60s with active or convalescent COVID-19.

The CDR3 reads CASSARQISNQPQHF. CDR3 bases: TGTGCCAGCAGCGCTCGACAGATTAGCAATCAGCCCCAGCATTTT. This rearrangement joins TRBV5-4 to TRBJ1-5; a possible D gene is TRBD1 (5 bases). There are 15 residues in the CDR3. The germline V gene has CDR1 SGHNT and CDR2 YYREEE (reference sequence). The germline V and J ends were trimmed by 4 bases and 0 bases, with 11 bases remaining between them.

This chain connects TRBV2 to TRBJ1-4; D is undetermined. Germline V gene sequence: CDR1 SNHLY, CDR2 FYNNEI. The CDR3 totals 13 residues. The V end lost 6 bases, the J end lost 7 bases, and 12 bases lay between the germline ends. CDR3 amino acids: CASSREQGEKLFF. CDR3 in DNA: TGTGCCAGCAGCCGGGAACAAGGTGAAAAACTGTTTTTT.

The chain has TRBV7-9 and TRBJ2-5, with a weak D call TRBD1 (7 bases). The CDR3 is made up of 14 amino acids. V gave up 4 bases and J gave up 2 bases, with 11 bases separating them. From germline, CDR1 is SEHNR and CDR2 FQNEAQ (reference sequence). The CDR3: CASSWGDRQETQYF. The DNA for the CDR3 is TGTGCCAGCAGCTGGGGGGACAGACAAGAGACCCAGTACTTC.

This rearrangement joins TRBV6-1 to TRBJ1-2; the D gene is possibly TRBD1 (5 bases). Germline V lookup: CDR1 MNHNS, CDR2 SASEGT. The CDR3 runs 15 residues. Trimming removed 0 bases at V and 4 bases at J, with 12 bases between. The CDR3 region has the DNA TGTGCCAGCAGTGAAGCGGGGGGATCTAGCTATGGCTACACCTTC. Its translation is CASSEAGGSSYGYTF.

Here the CDR3 DNA reads TGTGCCAGGAAGGGCAGCGGGGGTCCACGCGAGCAGTTCTTC. Encoded protein: CARKGSGGPREQFF. The gene calls are TRBV21-1 and TRBJ2-1; TRBD2 is taken as the D call from the table, unchecked against the DNA. TRBV21-1 is a recognized pseudogene. The CDR3 spans 14 residues.

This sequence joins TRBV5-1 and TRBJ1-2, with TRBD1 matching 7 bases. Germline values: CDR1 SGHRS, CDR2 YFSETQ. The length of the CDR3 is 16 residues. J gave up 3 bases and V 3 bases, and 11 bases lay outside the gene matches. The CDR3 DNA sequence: TGCGCCAGCAGCTCCAACAGGGGCGGGCCTTACTATGGCTACACCTTC. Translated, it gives CASSSNRGGPYYGYTF. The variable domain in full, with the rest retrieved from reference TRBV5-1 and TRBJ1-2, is KAGVTQTPRYLIKTRGQQVTLSCSPISGHRSVSWYQQTPGQGLQFLFEYFSETQRNKGNFPGRFSGRQFSNSRSEMNVSTLELGDSALYLCASSSNRGGPYYGYTFGSGTRLTVV.

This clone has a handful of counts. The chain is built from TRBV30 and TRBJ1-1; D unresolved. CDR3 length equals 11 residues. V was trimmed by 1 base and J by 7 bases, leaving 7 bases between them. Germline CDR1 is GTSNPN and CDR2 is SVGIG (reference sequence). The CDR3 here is CAWSALNEAFF. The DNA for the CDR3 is TGTGCCTGGAGTGCTTTAAATGAAGCTTTCTTT.

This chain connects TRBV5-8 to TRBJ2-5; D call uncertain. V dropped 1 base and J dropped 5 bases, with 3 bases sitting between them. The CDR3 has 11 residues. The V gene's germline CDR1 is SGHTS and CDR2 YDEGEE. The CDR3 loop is CASSLQETQYF. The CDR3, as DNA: TGTGCCAGCAGCTTGCAGGAGACCCAGTACTTC.

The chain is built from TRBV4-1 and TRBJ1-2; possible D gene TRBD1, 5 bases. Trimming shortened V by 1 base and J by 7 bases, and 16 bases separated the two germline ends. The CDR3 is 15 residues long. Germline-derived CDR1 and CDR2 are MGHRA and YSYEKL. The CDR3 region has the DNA TGCGCCAGCAGCCAAGGGTTGGGGTTAGGGGCTGGCTACACCTTC. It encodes CASSQGLGLGAGYTF.

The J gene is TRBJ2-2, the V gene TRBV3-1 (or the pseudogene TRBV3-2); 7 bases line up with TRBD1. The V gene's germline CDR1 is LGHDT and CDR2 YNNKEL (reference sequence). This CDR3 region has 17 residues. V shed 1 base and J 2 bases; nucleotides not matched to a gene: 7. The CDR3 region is CASSQARQGVNTGELFF. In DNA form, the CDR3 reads TGTGCCAGCAGCCAAGCCCGGCAGGGGGTCAACACCGGGGAGCTGTTTTTT.

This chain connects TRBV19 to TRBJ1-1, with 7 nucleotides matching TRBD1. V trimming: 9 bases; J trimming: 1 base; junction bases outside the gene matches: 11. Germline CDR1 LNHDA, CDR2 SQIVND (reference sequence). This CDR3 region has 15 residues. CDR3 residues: CASTSGQAQNTEAFF. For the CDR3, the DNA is TGTGCCAGCACCTCCGGACAGGCCCAGAACACTGAAGCTTTCTTT.

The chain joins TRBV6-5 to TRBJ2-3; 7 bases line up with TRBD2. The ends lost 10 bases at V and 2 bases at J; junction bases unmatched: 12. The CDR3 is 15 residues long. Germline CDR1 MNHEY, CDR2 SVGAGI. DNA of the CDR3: TGTGCCATCGGACTAGTGGGGCTTAACACAGATACGCAGTATTTT. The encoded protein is CAIGLVGLNTDTQYF.

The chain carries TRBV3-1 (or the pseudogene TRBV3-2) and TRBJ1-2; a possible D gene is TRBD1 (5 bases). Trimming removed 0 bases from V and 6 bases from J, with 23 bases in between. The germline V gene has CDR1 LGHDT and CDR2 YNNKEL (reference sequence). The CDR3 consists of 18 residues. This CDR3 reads CASSQEFPGGSYWNGYTF. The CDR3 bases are TGTGCCAGCAGCCAAGAGTTCCCCGGGGGGAGCTACTGGAATGGCTACACCTTC.

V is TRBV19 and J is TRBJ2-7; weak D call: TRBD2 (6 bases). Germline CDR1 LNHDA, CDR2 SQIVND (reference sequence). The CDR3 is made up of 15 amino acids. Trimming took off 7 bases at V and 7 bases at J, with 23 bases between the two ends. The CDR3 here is CASTGGDLGNREQYF. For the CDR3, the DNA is TGTGCCAGTACCGGAGGGGATCTCGGGAACCGGGAGCAGTACTTC.

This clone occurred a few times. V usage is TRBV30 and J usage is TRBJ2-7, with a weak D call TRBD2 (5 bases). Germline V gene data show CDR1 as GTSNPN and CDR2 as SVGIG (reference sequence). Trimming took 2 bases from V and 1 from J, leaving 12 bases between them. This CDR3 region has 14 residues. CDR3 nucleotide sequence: TGTGCCTGGAGTCGGGATGTTATTTCCTACGAGCAGTACTTC. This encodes CAWSRDVISYEQYF.

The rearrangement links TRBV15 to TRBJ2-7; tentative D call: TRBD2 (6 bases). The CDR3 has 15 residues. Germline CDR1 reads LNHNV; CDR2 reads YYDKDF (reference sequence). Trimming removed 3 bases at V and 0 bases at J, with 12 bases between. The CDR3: CATSRGDLSSYEQYF. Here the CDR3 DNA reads TGTGCCACCAGCAGGGGGGACTTAAGCTCCTACGAGCAGTACTTC.

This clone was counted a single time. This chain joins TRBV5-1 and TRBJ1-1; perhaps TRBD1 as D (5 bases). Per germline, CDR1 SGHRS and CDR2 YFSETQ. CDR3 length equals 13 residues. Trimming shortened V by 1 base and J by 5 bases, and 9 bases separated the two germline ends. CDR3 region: CASSLQGRTEAFF. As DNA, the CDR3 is TGCGCCAGCAGCTTGCAGGGTCGGACTGAAGCTTTCTTT.

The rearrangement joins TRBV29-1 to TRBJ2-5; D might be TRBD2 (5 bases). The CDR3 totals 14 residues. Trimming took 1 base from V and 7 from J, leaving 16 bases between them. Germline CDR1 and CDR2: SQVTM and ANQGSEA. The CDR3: CSVEGTPGPSTQYF. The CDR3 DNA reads TGCAGCGTTGAAGGGACTCCGGGTCCTTCGACCCAGTACTTC.

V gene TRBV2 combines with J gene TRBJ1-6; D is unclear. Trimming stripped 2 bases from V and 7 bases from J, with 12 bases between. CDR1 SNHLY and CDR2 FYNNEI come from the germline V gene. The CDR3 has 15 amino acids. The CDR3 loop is CASSEITQSNSPLHF. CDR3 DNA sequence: TGTGCCAGCAGTGAAATTACCCAGTCCAATTCACCCCTCCACTTT.

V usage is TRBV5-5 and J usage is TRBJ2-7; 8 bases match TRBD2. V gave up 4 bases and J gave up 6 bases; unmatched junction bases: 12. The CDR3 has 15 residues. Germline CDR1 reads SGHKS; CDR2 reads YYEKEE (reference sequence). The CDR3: CASSLMGLVDSEQYF. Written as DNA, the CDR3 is TGTGCCAGCAGCCTGATGGGACTAGTTGACTCCGAGCAGTACTTC. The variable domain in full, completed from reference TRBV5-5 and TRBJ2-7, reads DAGVTQSPTHLIKTRGQQVTLRCSPISGHKSVSWYQQVLGQGPQFIFQYYEKEERGRGNFPDRFSARQFPNYSSELNVNALLLGDSALYLCASSLMGLVDSEQYFGPGTRLTVT.

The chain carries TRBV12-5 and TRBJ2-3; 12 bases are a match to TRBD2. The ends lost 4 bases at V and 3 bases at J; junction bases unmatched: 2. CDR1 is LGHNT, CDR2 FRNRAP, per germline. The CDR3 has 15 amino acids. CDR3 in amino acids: CASGSTSGRTDTQYF. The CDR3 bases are TGTGCTAGTGGTTCCACTAGCGGGAGGACAGATACGCAGTATTTT.